This TCR beta chain was identified in a study of CD8 T cells in ankylosing spondylitis. Study-wide points: A number of the motif variants had already been described in reactive arthritis synovial fluid and blood. The disease-linked clones had a CD8+ phenotype and low blood frequencies. For ankylosing spondylitis blood, a TCR beta motif of seven to nine highly homologous variants appeared characteristic. Clones linked to disease were reported to show significant enrichment in matched ankylosing spondylitis synovial fluid.

This clonotype has more than one count but fewer than ten. Its specificity is not known. V lost 6 bases and J 6 bases, leaving 18 bases between the germline ends. Per the germline V gene, CDR1 is SQVTM and CDR2 is ANQGSEA. This CDR3 region has 13 residues. With molecular barcodes, quantitative 5'-RACE was used to make the TCR beta libraries. MiXCR, applied by TCRdb to the 5' RACE reads, yields one record per CDR3 protein. The data show about 330,000 distinct CDR3 sequences, 6.5% to 10% seen once. The TCR was taken from a male donor with ankylosing spondylitis. Sequenced sample: blood, either unsorted or a sorted T cell fraction (not recorded which). The rearrangement links TRBV29-1 to TRBJ2-7, with D perhaps TRBD2 (7 bases). CDR3 nucleotides: TGCAGCGTCCTAAGAGGGGGGGCCGGCGAGCAGTACTTC. Its translation is CSVLRGGAGEQYF.